This T cell receptor (beta chain) was sequenced for a study of beta chain features in type 1 diabetes. Study-level points and caveats: Across all four CD4+ subsets, people with type 1 diabetes showed modestly shorter TCRB CDR3s. Patients' naive, central memory and Treg TCRB repertoires seemed closer to one another than those of healthy donors.

Germline CDR1 reads LGHNA; CDR2 reads YSLEER. The CDR3 covers 15 residues. Trimming took off 0 bases at V and 6 bases at J, with 12 bases between the two ends. This clone was detected ten times or more. Antigen: not known. The whole isolated RNA underwent reverse transcription, so sequencing captured expressed TCRB transcripts. Each sample of naive, central memory or regulatory T cells had, on average, about 3.57 million reads. Sequencing used immunoSEQ multiplex PCR; TCRdb keeps in-frame clones, though not all of them. The sample has 300,000 to 350,000 clones; roughly 9% are singletons. The clonotype originates from a man aged 25 to 40 with type 1 diabetes. The chain employs TRBV4-3 and TRBJ2-1; D possibly corresponds to TRBD2 (7 bases). The specimen sequenced was central memory CD4+ T cells from blood. Here the CDR3 DNA reads TGCGCCAGCAGCCAAGATGGGGGAGGGGGCAATGAGCAGTTCTTC. It yields the protein CASSQDGGGGNEQFF.